This TCR beta chain was found in a study of human T cells and chemical hapten exposure. For the study at large: The patients, most of them female, presented with alopecia areata, totalis or universalis.

At least ten counts were recorded for this clonotype. V was shortened by 0 bases and J by 4 bases, with 9 bases between the two germline ends. The V gene's germline CDR1 is MNHEY and CDR2 SVGAGI. This CDR3 has 14 amino acids. MiXCR, applied by TCRdb to the RACE reads, yields one record per CDR3 protein. The profile shows tens of thousands of distinct CDR3 sequences, 9.9% of them singletons. The time point was: patch test 2, 6 weeks after DPC sensitization. Specified treatment: therapeutic diphenylcyclopropenone sensitization with weekly scalp DPC. Specimen: whole blood, collected in connection with sensitization to the hapten diphenylcyclopropenone (DPC). This chain uses TRBV6-5 with TRBJ2-5; the D is unclear. This sequence was found in a woman aged 45-60 years with alopecia areata. Some clones in this sample may be carry-over from other donors' samples. CDR3 bases: TGTGCCAGCAGTTACTCGGGCCCCGGAGAGACCCAGTACTTC. It specifies CASSYSGPGETQYF.